This record covers a single T cell receptor (beta chain). Germline CDR1 SGHKS, CDR2 YYEKEE (reference sequence). CDR3 length: 12 amino acids. Trimming cost V 5 bases and J 9 bases, with 12 bases left between them. The record originates from a study of shared clonotypes between healthy human individuals. Study background: The composition of the donors was a couple of women and a few men aged 18 to 49. CD8 memory received one plate per donor, CD8 naive two, CD4 memory three and CD4 naive three.

Repertoires were generated with immunoSEQ multiplex PCR, while TCRdb's copy carries only in-frame clones and drops some. The sample holds some 550,000 clones, almost 97% seen once. V gene TRBV5-5 combines with J gene TRBJ2-1, with D tentatively TRBD1 or TRBD2 (5 bases each). Material for sequencing was naive CD4+ T cells sorted from blood. Subset denoted: CD45RA+ positively selected. This sequence originates from a woman aged 25 to 45 in good health. The CDR3 bases are TGTGCCAGCAGTGAGGGTGGGGGTGAGCAGTTCTTC. It encodes CASSEGGGEQFF.